This TCR beta chain was profiled in a study of blood T cell repertoires in COVID-19. Study summary: The cDNA or gDNA used as material had been derived from T cells, B-cell-depleted T cells, or PBMCs.

This clone was seen only a few times. Participants were placed into cohorts based on the clinical history they reported. This table comes from immunoSEQ multiplex PCR, and its TCRdb copy is limited to in-frame clones, with some not included. The table has around 290,000 clones, 89% seen once. V was clipped by 4 bases and J by 7 bases; unmatched bases: 6. In germline, CDR1 is LNHDA, CDR2 SQIVND (reference sequence). This CDR3 contains 14 residues. The chain links TRBV19 to TRBJ1-1, with 10 bases matching TRBD1. The receptor was isolated from a woman aged 40 to 50 who had recovered from COVID-19. Sequencing input: PBMCs or T cells enriched from blood (not recorded which). CDR3 DNA: TGTGCCAGTAGTAGGGACAGGGGCGATGTTGAAGCTTTCTTT. Translating it yields CASSRDRGDVEAFF.